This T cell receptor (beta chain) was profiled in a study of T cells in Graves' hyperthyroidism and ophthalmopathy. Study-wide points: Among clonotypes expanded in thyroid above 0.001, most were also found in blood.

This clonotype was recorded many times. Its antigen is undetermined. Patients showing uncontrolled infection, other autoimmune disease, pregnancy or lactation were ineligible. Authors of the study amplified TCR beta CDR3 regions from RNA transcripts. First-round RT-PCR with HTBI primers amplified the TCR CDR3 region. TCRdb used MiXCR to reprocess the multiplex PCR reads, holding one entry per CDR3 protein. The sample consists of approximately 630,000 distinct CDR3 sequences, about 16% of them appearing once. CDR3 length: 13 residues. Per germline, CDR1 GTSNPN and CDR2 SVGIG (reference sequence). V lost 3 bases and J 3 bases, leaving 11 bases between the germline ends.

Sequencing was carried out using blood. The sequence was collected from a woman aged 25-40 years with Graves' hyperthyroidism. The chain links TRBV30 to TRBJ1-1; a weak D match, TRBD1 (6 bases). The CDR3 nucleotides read TGTGCCTGGAGAAACAGGGCGGACACTGAAGCTTTCTTT. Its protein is CAWRNRADTEAFF. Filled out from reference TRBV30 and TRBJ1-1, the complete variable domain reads SQTIHQWPATLVQPVGSPLSLECTVEGTSNPNLYWYRQAAGRGLQLLFYSVGIGQISSEVPQNLSASRPQDRQFILSSKKLLLSDSGFYLCAWRNRADTEAFFGQGTRLTVV.